This TCR beta chain was found in a study of CD8+CD57+ T cells in acquired aplastic anemia. Study as a whole: The study obtained an average of about 3.2 ug of DNA from sorted CD4+ and CD8+ cells. The study's findings and limits: There were approximately 27 CD8+ CDR3 sequences that occurred in both patients and controls.

Individuals selected for sequencing had exhibited CD8+CD57+ cell expansion on flow cytometry. All patients had severe acquired aplastic anemia. Receipt of therapy had not occurred in any patient by the time of blood sampling. For CDR3 and TCR beta VDJ profiling, genomic DNA was the template used. TCRdb recomputed calls from the reads with MiXCR, one row per CDR3 protein. The sample has around 500,000 distinct CDR3 sequences; 25% to 40% are singletons. In this sample, this clonotype turned up a few times. Its target is unknown. CDR1 and CDR2 from the germline V gene are SGHAT and FQNNGV. V lost 4 bases and J lost 1; bases outside the gene matches: 1. The CDR3 extends over 14 amino acids.

The chain couples TRBV11-2 to TRBJ2-4; 7 positions agree with TRBD1. The sequence came from a human donor with aplastic anemia. Sequencing used sorted CD4+, CD8+, or CD8+CD57+ T cells (not recorded which) from PBMCs. CDR3 coding DNA: TGTGCCAGCAGCTCGACAGGGGCCAAAAACATTCAGTACTTC. Protein sequence: CASSSTGAKNIQYF. Combining the CDR3 with reference TRBV11-2 and TRBJ2-4 gives the whole variable domain EAGVAQSPRYKIIEKRQSVAFWCNPISGHATLYWYQQILGQGPKLLIQFQNNGVVDDSQLPKDRFSAERLKGVDSTLKIQPAKLEDSAVYLCASSSTGAKNIQYFGAGTRLSVL.